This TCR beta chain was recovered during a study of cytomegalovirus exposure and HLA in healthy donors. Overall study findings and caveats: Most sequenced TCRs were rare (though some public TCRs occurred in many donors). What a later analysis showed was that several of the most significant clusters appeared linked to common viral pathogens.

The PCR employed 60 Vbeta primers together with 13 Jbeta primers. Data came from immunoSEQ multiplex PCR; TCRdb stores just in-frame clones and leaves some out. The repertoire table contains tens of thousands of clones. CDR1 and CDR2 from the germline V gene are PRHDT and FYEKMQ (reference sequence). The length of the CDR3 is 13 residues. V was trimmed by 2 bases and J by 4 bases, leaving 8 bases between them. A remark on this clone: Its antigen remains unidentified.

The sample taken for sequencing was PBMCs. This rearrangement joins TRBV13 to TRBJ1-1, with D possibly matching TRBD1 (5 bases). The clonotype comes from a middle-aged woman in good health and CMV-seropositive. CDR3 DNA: TGTGCCAGCAGCTTATCCAGGGCCACTGAAGCTTTCTTT. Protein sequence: CASSLSRATEAFF.